The sequence of this T cell receptor beta chain was determined in a study of blood T cells in healthy people across ages. This clonotype was picked up one time. Its antigen is unknown. One junction end disagrees with the germline gene, perhaps due to a read error. Points from the study as a whole: Older age coincided with a roughly linear decline in TCR beta diversity per million T cells.

The use of a sample-barcoded 5' primer and a J-beta primer mix characterized a second PCR of roughly 7 to 11 cycles. TCRdb reprocessed the 5' RACE reads with MiXCR, giving one entry per CDR3 protein. Here the sample spans about 730,000 distinct CDR3 sequences, roughly 45% being singletons. Every sample gave at least 6 micrograms of total RNA when it was extracted. The TCR was taken from a woman in her sixties or seventies in good health. Sequencing used blood.

DNA of the CDR3: TGTGCCAGCAGTGAGTCGCTCGACCGCGAGCAGTACTTC. As protein: CASSESLDREQYF. This chain connects TRBV10-3 to TRBJ2-5; no clear D. The assigned J gene may be wrong: the sequence end matches TRBJ2-7 better. Germline CDR1 ENHRY, CDR2 SYGVKD. This CDR3 spans 13 amino acids.